This T cell receptor beta chain was retrieved from a study of T cells in Graves' hyperthyroidism and ophthalmopathy. Germline CDR1 SQVTM, CDR2 ANQGSEA. This CDR3 spans 14 amino acids. The V gene lost 6 bases and the J gene lost 6 bases, with 20 bases spanning the gap. Subjects with ophthalmopathy showed a Clinical Activity Score no lower than 3, a NOSPECS grade no lower than 4, and a duration shorter than 3 months. Exclusion of patients followed from uncontrolled infection, other autoimmune disease, pregnancy or lactation. Diagnoses rested on clinical symptoms, serum thyroxine and TRAb, thyroid ultrasound and orbital computed tomography. Study-wide points: Progression to ophthalmopathy was predicted a median of approximately 6.4 months early.

Details on this clonotype: Its specificity is not known.

RNA transcripts were the template for amplifying TCR beta CDR3 regions. The HTBI primer set was used in a first-round RT-PCR of the TCR CDR3. MiXCR, run by TCRdb on the multiplex PCR reads, gives a single entry per CDR3 protein. The table includes approximately 350,000 distinct CDR3 sequences, about 15% detected once. This chain joins TRBV29-1 and TRBJ1-1, with D tentatively TRBD1 (5 bases). The receptor was derived from a woman between 55 and 75 years old with Graves' ophthalmopathy. Sample: blood. The CDR3 nucleotides are TGCAGCGTGCCCCGCGGGCAGGGCGTCCCTGAAGCTTTCTTT. It codes for CSVPRGQGVPEAFF.